These 12 T cell receptor beta chains were all obtained from the same sample, sequenced in a study of prognosis after radiotherapy for stage I lung cancer. From genomic DNA, two-round multiplex PCR was used to amplify TCR beta CDR3. First-round PCR, the initial amplification, used primers specific to each TRBV and TRBJ gene. TCRdb analysed the multiplex PCR reads with MiXCR anew, one entry per CDR3 protein. The table includes around 16,000 distinct CDR3 sequences, approximately 45% detected once. Sequencing used PBMCs, obtained before or after stereotactic body radiation therapy (not recorded which). These receptors were collected from a donor over 45 with non-small cell lung cancer.

This chain uses TRBV6-2 or TRBV6-3 with TRBJ2-1, with D maybe TRBD1 (5 bases). Germline loops: CDR1 MNHEY, CDR2 SVGEGT. CDR3 length equals 15 residues. Trimming left V 5 bases short and J 3 bases short, with 14 bases between. For the CDR3, the DNA is TGTGCCAGCAGTGTTCAGGGTTGTGGCTACAATGAGCAGTTCTTC. This gives the protein CASSVQGCGYNEQFF.

This clonotype counts as medium-sized. The CDR3 loop reads CASSPSGSGNTIYF. CDR3 bases: TGTGCCAGCAGCCCCTCGGGCTCTGGAAACACCATATATTTT. This rearrangement joins TRBV27 to TRBJ1-3; no definite D call. CDR1 is MNHEY and CDR2 is SMNVEV in the germline V gene (reference sequence). There are 14 residues in the CDR3. With 6 bases removed from V and 0 bases from J, the gap between germline ends came to 9 bases.

The V and J genes are TRBV11-3 and TRBJ2-3, with D perhaps matching TRBD1 (5 bases). V gave up 3 bases and J gave up 9 bases, with 13 bases separating them. Germline assignment: CDR1 SGHNT and CDR2 YENEEA. The CDR3 contains 13 residues. CDR3 coding DNA: TGTGCCAGCAGCTTTTTACAACAGGCAACGCAGTATTTT. This encodes CASSFLQQATQYF. Looking up the rest from reference TRBV11-3 and TRBJ2-3 gives the full variable domain: EAGVVQSPRYKIIEKKQPVAFWCNPISGHNTLYWYLQNLGQGPELLIRYENEEAVDDSQLPKDRFSAERLKGVDSTLKIQPAELGDSAVYLCASSFLQQATQYFGPGTRLTVL.

This clonotype was seen at least ten times. The chain links TRBV2 to TRBJ2-1, with a possible D match to TRBD2 (6 bases). Germline CDR1 reads SNHLY; CDR2 reads FYNNEI. Trimming removed 2 bases from V and 4 bases from J, with 15 bases in between. The CDR3 is made up of 16 amino acids. The CDR3, as DNA: TGTGCCAGCAGTGAAAGGGCTAGCGCCTTGTACAATGAGCAGTTCTTC. Translation gives CASSERASALYNEQFF.

The rearrangement joins TRBV6-9 to TRBJ1-1, with D tentatively TRBD1 (5 bases). Germline V gene data show CDR1 as MNHGY and CDR2 as SVAAGI. V lost 4 bases and J lost 2, with 8 bases in between. This CDR3 region has 13 residues. For the CDR3, the DNA is TGTGCCAGCAGTTCTCAGGGTAACACTGAAGCTTTCTTT. Its translation is CASSSQGNTEAFF.

This chain joins TRBV11-2 and TRBJ2-2; 7 bases match TRBD1. Trimming removed 4 bases from V and 4 bases from J; junction bases left unmatched: 9. Germline loops: CDR1 SGHAT, CDR2 FQNNGV. This CDR3 is built from 16 residues. CDR3 amino acids: CASSSTVTGSTGELFF. CDR3 bases: TGTGCCAGCAGCTCAACAGTGACAGGGAGCACCGGGGAGCTGTTTTTT.

With respect to this clonotype: This likely reflects a read error, since a far larger clone is one base away. The V gene is TRBV6-9, the J gene TRBJ1-3; 10 positions match TRBD1. The length of the CDR3 is 18 residues. Trimming removed 5 bases from V and 0 bases from J; junction bases left unmatched: 10. CDR1 and CDR2 (germline): MNHGY, SVAAGI. The CDR3 bases are TGTGCCAGCAGTCCTGCGACAGGGGGCAAAAGCTCTGGAAACACCATATATTTT. This encodes CASSPATGGKSSGNTIYF.

To note about this clonotype: At one end, the junction sequence differs from germline, possibly due to a read error. V is TRBV11-3 and J is TRBJ2-1; no firm D call. The CDR3 consists of 15 residues. Germline lookup yields CDR1 SGHNT and CDR2 YENEEA. As DNA, the CDR3 is TGTGCCAGCAGCTTAGTGGTGAGCTCCTACAATGAGCAGCTCTTC. Amino acid sequence: CASSLVVSSYNEQLF. Complete variable domain (other parts from reference TRBV11-3 and TRBJ2-1): EAGVVQSPRYKIIEKKQPVAFWCNPISGHNTLYWYLQNLGQGPELLIRYENEEAVDDSQLPKDRFSAERLKGVDSTLKIQPAELGDSAVYLCASSLVVSSYNEQLFGPGTRLTVL.

This chain joins TRBV25-1 and TRBJ1-6; D is perhaps TRBD1 (6 bases). The V end was cut by 4 bases, the J end by 5 bases, with 18 bases between. The germline V gene has CDR1 MGHDK and CDR2 SYGVNS. The CDR3 spans 17 residues. The CDR3 loop reads CASSGPRGTLDNSPLHF. The CDR3 DNA is TGTGCCAGCAGTGGGCCAAGGGGGACTCTTGATAATTCACCCCTCCACTTT. The complete variable domain, with remaining parts taken from reference TRBV25-1 and TRBJ1-6, reads EADIYQTPRYLVIGTGKKITLECSQTMGHDKMYWYQQDPGMELHLIHYSYGVNSTEKGDLSSESTVSRIRTEHFPLTLESARPSHTSQYLCASSGPRGTLDNSPLHFGNGTRLTVT.

This clonotype has at least ten counts. The chain carries TRBV6-1 and TRBJ1-2, with 7 nucleotides matching TRBD1. This CDR3 spans 15 amino acids. The germline V gene encodes CDR1 MNHNS and CDR2 SASEGT. Germline trimming cut 6 bases from V and 6 bases from J; bases unmatched to any gene: 13. CDR3 in amino acids: CASSLQGGFRDGYTF. In nucleotides, the CDR3 is TGTGCCAGCAGCCTCCAGGGGGGCTTTAGGGATGGCTACACCTTC.

This sequence joins TRBV6-5 and TRBJ2-7, with D perhaps matching TRBD1 (6 bases). Germline V CDR1 and CDR2: MNHEY, SVGAGI. The CDR3 covers 14 residues. V dropped 1 base and J dropped 3 bases, with 10 bases sitting between them. The CDR3 sequence is CASSYYRAGYEQYF. Written as DNA, the CDR3 is TGTGCCAGCAGTTACTACAGGGCCGGCTACGAGCAGTACTTC.

The table lists this clonotype with many counts. Here the CDR3 DNA reads TGTGCCAGCAGCCAAATACCGGGACAGCAAGAGACCCAGTACTTC. Protein: CASSQIPGQQETQYF. The chain is built from TRBV3-1 and TRBJ2-5, with 7 bases that match TRBD1. Germline loops: CDR1 LGHDT, CDR2 YNNKEL (reference sequence). The CDR3 totals 15 residues. V gave up 2 bases and J gave up 2 bases; unmatched junction bases: 5.